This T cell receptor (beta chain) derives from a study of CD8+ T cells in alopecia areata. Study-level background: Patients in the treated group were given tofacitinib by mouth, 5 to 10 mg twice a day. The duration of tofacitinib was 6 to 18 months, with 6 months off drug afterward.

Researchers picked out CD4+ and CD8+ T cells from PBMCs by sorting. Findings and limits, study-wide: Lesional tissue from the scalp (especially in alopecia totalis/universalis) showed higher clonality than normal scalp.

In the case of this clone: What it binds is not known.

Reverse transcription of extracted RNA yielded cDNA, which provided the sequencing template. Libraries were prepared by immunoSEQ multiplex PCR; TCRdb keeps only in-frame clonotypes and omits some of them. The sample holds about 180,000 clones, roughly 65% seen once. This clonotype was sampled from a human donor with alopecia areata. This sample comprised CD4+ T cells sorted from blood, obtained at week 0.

The CDR3 bases are TGTGCCTGGACCGGGGCCCTCATCAATTCACCCCTCCACTTT. It is translated as CAWTGALINSPLHF. The genes are TRBV30 and TRBJ1-6; D may be TRBD1 (5 bases). Germline assignment: CDR1 GTSNPN and CDR2 SVGIG (reference sequence). CDR3 length: 14 amino acids. V gave up 4 bases and J gave up 7 bases, with 14 bases separating them.